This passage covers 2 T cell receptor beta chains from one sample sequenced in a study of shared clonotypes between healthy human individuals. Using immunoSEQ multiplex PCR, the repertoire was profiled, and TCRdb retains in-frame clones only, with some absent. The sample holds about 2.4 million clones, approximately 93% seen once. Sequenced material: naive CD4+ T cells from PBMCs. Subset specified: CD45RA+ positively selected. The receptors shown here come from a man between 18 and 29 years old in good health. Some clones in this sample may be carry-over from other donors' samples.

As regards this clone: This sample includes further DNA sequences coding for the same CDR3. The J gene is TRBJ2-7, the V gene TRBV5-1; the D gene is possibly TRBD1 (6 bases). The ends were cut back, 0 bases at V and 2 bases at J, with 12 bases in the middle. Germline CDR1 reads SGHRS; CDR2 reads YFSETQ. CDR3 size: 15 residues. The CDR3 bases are TGCGCCAGCAGCTTGGGTCCAGGGGAAACCTACGAGCAGTACTTC. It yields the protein CASSLGPGETYEQYF. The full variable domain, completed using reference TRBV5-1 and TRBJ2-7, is KAGVTQTPRYLIKTRGQQVTLSCSPISGHRSVSWYQQTPGQGLQFLFEYFSETQRNKGNFPGRFSGRQFSNSRSEMNVSTLELGDSALYLCASSLGPGETYEQYFGPGTRLTVT.

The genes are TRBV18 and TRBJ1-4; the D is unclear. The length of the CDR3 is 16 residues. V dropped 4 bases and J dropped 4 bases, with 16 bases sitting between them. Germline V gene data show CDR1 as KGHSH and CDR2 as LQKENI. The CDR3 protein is CASSLEVPRNNEKLFF. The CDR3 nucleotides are TGTGCCAGCTCACTAGAGGTTCCAAGGAATAATGAAAAACTGTTTTTT.